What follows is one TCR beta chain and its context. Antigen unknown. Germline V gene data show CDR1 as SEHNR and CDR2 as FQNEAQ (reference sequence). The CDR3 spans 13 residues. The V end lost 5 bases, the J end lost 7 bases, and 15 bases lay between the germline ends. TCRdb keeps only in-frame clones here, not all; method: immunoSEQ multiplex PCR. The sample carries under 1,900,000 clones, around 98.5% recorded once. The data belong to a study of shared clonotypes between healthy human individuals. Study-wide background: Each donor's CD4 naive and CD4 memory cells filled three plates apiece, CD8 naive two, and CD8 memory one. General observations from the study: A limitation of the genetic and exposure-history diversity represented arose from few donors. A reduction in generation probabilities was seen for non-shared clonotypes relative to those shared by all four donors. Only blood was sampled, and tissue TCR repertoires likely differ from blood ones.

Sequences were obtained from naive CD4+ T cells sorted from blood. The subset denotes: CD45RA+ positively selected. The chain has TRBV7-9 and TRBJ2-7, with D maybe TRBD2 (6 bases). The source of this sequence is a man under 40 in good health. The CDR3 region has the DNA TGTGCCAGCAGCCCTTACCAAGGGAGGGAGCAGTACTTC. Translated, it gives CASSPYQGREQYF.